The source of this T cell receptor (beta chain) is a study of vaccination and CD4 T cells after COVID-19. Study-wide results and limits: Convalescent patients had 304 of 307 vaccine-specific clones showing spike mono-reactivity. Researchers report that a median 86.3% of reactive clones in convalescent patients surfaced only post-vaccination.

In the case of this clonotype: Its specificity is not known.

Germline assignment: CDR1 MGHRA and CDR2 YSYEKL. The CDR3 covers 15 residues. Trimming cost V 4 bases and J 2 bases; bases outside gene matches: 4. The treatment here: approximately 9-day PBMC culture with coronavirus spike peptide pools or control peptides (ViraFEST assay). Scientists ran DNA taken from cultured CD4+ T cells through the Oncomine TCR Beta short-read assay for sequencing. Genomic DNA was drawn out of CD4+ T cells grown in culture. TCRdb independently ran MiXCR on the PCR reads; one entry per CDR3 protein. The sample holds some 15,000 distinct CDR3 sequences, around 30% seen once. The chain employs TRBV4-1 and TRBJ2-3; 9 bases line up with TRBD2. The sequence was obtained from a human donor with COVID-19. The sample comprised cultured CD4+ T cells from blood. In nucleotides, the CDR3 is TGCGCCAGCAGCCGACGGACTAGCGTCACAGATACGCAGTATTTT. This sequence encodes CASSRRTSVTDTQYF.